This is a list of T cell receptor beta chains from one sample in a study of blood T cell repertoires in COVID-19. The repertoire was sequenced with immunoSEQ multiplex PCR; TCRdb's copy has only in-frame clones and lacks some. The sample consists of approximately 250,000 clones, 88% of them appearing once. Material: PBMCs or T cells enriched from blood (not recorded which). These receptors all come from a woman aged 55-69 years in a cohort exposed to, infected with or recovered from COVID-19 (not recorded which). Both conserved end residues are part of each CDR3. Each record gives: D gene, J gene, V gene, clone size, CDR3 DNA, CDR3 protein. D genes are given only for firm matches. Rows give clone size only sometimes, using once, few, many, or a class for an expanded clone.

>TRBD1|TRBJ1-3|TRBV2|-
TGTGCCAGCAGCCCTTCGACAGGGACTGGAAACACCATATATTTT
CASSPSTGTGNTIYF
>TRBD1|TRBJ2-7|TRBV19|few
TGTGCCAGTAGTAAGGGCAGGGGGCTCGAGCAGTACTTC
CASSKGRGLEQYF
>TRBD2|TRBJ2-5|TRBV11-3|-
TGTGCCAGCAGCCCAAGCCCCTGGCTAGCGGGAGAATTTGTGGAAGAGACCCAGTACTTC
CASSPSPWLAGEFVEETQYF
>-|TRBJ1-5|TRBV23-1|-
TGCGCCAGCAGTCAATTTCCTCGCGAAAGTAGCAATCAGCCCCAGCATTTT
CASSQFPRESSNQPQHF
>-|TRBJ2-1|TRBV24-1|-
TGTGCCACCAGTGTTGGGAGTCAAAACTACAATGAGCAGTTCTTC
CATSVGSQNYNEQFF
>-|TRBJ2-7|TRBV9|-
TGTGCCAGCAGCGTAGATCCTGCGTCCTACGAGCAGTACTTC
CASSVDPASYEQYF
>-|TRBJ1-4|TRBV7-9|few
TGTGCCAGCAGCTTACACAGCACGAATGAAAAACTGTTTTTT
CASSLHSTNEKLFF
>TRBD2|TRBJ2-3|TRBV3-1/TRBV3-2|-
TGTGCCAGCAGCCCTCTAGCGGGAGAGGGCACAGATACGCAGTATTTT
CASSPLAGEGTDTQYF
>-|TRBJ1-1|TRBV30|-
TGTGCCTGGAGTGTAAGAGGGAACACTGAAGCTTTCTTT
CAWSVRGNTEAFF
>TRBD1|TRBJ1-1|TRBV6-5|-
TGTGCCAGCAGGCTGGACAGGGAGAACACTGAAGCTTTCTTT
CASRLDRENTEAFF
>-|TRBJ1-2|TRBV28|-
TGTGCCAGCAATTTCAGGGGTCTTGGCTACACCTTC
CASNFRGLGYTF
>-|TRBJ1-2|TRBV4-1|-
TGCGCCAGCAGCCAACCTTTCAGGGGAAGTAACTATGGCTACACCTTC
CASSQPFRGSNYGYTF
>TRBD2|TRBJ2-7|TRBV7-8|-
TGTGCCAGCAGCTTAGGCTCCGGGGGGTACGAGCAGTACTTC
CASSLGSGGYEQYF